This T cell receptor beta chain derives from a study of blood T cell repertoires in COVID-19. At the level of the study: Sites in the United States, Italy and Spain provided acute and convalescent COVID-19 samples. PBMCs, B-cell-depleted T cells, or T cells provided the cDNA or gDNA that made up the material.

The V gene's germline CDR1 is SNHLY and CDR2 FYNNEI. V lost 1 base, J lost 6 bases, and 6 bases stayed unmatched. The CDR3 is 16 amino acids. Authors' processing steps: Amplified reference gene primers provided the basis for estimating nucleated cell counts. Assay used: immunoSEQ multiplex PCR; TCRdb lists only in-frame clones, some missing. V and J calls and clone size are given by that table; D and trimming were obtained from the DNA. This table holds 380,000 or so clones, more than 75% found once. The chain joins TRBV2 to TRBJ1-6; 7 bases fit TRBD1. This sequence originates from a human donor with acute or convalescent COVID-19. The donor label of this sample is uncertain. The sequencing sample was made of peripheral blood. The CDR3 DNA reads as TGTGCCAGCAGTGAAGGCAGGGGGTCTGGTAATTCACCCCTCCACTTT. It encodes CASSEGRGSGNSPLHF. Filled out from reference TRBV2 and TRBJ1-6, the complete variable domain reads EPEVTQTPSHQVTQMGQEVILRCVPISNHLYFYWYRQILGQKVEFLVSFYNNEISEKSEIFDDQFSVERPDGSNFTLKIRSTKLEDSAMYFCASSEGRGSGNSPLHFGNGTRLTVT.